These 17 T cell receptor beta chains share one sample of origin, sequenced in a study of tumor-infiltrating lymphocytes in localized non-small cell lung cancer. The table came from immunoSEQ multiplex PCR; TCRdb's copy has only in-frame clones and leaves some out. The sample includes roughly 9,000 clones, over 65% of them seen just once. Sequenced material: uninvolved lung tissue not adjacent to the tumor. The source of these receptors is a human donor with non-small cell lung cancer.

This clone counts as medium-sized. This sequence joins TRBV25-1 and TRBJ2-2; tentatively, D is TRBD1 (5 bases). Germline CDR1 MGHDK, CDR2 SYGVNS. The CDR3 has 16 residues. The ends were cut back, 1 base at V and 6 bases at J, with 15 bases in the middle. CDR3 sequence: CASSESAGKRAGELFF. Written as DNA, the CDR3 is TGTGCCAGCAGTGAATCGGCAGGGAAAAGAGCCGGGGAGCTGTTTTTT.

This clone has a single count. The CDR3 nucleotides read TGTGCCAGCAGCTTACGCCTCACCGGGGAGCTGTTTTTT. Its protein is CASSLRLTGELFF. The rearrangement uses TRBV7-7 and TRBJ2-2; no clear D. CDR3 length: 13 residues. Germline lookup yields CDR1 SSHAT and CDR2 FNYEAQ (reference sequence). V shed 2 bases and J shed 4 bases, with 5 bases lying between them. The entire variable domain, with the rest obtained from reference TRBV7-7 and TRBJ2-2, is as follows: GAGVSQSPRYKVTKRGQDVTLRCDPISSHATLYWYQQALGQGPEFLTYFNYEAQPDKSGLPSDRFSAERPEGSISTLTIQRTEQRDSAMYRCASSLRLTGELFFGEGSRLTVL.

This clone was seen more than once but under ten times. Here the CDR3 DNA reads TGTGCCAGCACCCAACGGACGACTAGCGGGGGCGAGCAGTACTTC. This translates into CASTQRTTSGGEQYF. The rearrangement uses TRBV6-1 and TRBJ2-7; 12 bases agree with TRBD2. This CDR3 is built from 15 residues. Germline V gives CDR1 MNHNS, CDR2 SASEGT. Trimming at V came to 7 bases and at J to 6 bases, leaving 10 bases not matched to a gene.

This chain connects TRBV27 to TRBJ2-1, with D possibly being TRBD1 (6 bases). Germline V gene data show CDR1 as MNHEY and CDR2 as SMNVEV (reference sequence). V was shortened by 8 bases and J by 9 bases, with 14 bases between the two germline ends. The CDR3 is made up of 12 amino acids. CDR3 in amino acids: CASGRQVFEQFF. The CDR3 DNA reads TGTGCCAGCGGAAGACAGGTTTTTGAGCAGTTCTTC.

This chain uses TRBV5-5 with TRBJ2-5; D is uncertain. CDR3 length: 14 amino acids. V was trimmed by 2 bases and J by 5 bases, leaving 13 bases between them. Germline values: CDR1 SGHKS, CDR2 YYEKEE (reference sequence). CDR3 sequence reads: CASSLKLGSETQYF. The CDR3 nucleotides read TGTGCCAGCAGCTTAAAACTGGGGTCTGAGACCCAGTACTTC.

This chain joins TRBV9 and TRBJ1-3; D remains unclear. The germline gives CDR1 SGDLS, CDR2 YYNGEE. This CDR3 contains 12 residues. V lost 4 bases and J 9 bases, leaving 11 bases between the germline ends. The CDR3 spells CASSPREGTIYF. In DNA, the CDR3 is TGTGCCAGCAGCCCGAGGGAGGGCACCATATATTTT.

The chain couples TRBV5-6 to TRBJ2-1; possible D gene TRBD2, 7 bases. The CDR3 contains 17 residues. The V and J ends lost 3 bases and 6 bases respectively, with 22 bases between them. CDR1 SGHDT and CDR2 YYEEEE come from the germline V gene. The CDR3: CASSWTLGGANINEQFF. As DNA, the CDR3 is TGTGCCAGCAGCTGGACTTTAGGGGGGGCCAATATCAATGAGCAGTTCTTC. Supplemented by reference TRBV5-6 and TRBJ2-1, the full variable domain reads DAGVTQSPTHLIKTRGQQVTLRCSPKSGHDTVSWYQQALGQGPQFIFQYYEEEERQRGNFPDRFSGHQFPNYSSELNVNALLLGDSALYLCASSWTLGGANINEQFFGPGTRLTVL.

Here the CDR3 DNA reads TGTGCCAGCAGCTCATCGGCCGGGACTAGCTTCCACGAGCAGTACTTC. Translating gives CASSSSAGTSFHEQYF. The V and J genes are TRBV11-2 and TRBJ2-7; 9 bases line up with TRBD2. The germline V gene has CDR1 SGHAT and CDR2 FQNNGV. The V segment lost 4 bases and the J segment 5 bases; nucleotides outside the gene matches: 12. The CDR3 covers 16 residues.

This rearrangement joins TRBV9 to TRBJ2-3; D perhaps matches TRBD2 (8 bases). The CDR3 spans 16 residues. The germline V gene has CDR1 SGDLS and CDR2 YYNGEE. The ends were cut back, 0 bases at V and 4 bases at J, with 15 bases in the middle. CDR3: CASSVAGGTASDTQYF. CDR3 nucleotides: TGTGCCAGCAGCGTAGCGGGAGGGACAGCTTCAGATACGCAGTATTTT.

The chain links TRBV7-6 to TRBJ2-5; TRBD1 matches 10 bases. V shed 6 bases, J shed 7 bases, and the junction held 11 bases outside the gene matches. The germline V gene has CDR1 SGHVS and CDR2 FNYEAQ. This CDR3 contains 15 residues. The CDR3 reads CASSFGTGVQSTQYF. In DNA form, the CDR3 reads TGTGCCAGCAGTTTTGGGACAGGGGTACAGTCGACCCAGTACTTC.

The chain recombines TRBV5-1 with TRBJ2-5; possibly TRBD1 or TRBD2 for D (5 bases each). Between the trimmed V and J ends, which lost 4 bases and 6 bases, there was a span of 16 bases. There are 14 residues in the CDR3. Looked up from germline, CDR1 is SGHRS and CDR2 is YFSETQ. CDR3: CASSPDGTSQTQYF. The CDR3 nucleotides read TGCGCCAGCAGCCCTGATGGGACCTCTCAGACCCAGTACTTC.

This rearrangement joins TRBV7-2 to TRBJ2-3; D gene uncertain. Germline V lookup: CDR1 SGHTA, CDR2 FQGNSA. The CDR3 is 15 amino acids. With 3 bases removed from V and 0 bases from J, the gap between germline ends came to 10 bases. DNA of the CDR3: TGTGCCAGCAGCTTTTGGGTCTCTAGCACAGATACGCAGTATTTT. It yields the protein CASSFWVSSTDTQYF.

This clone has only a few counts. V and J are TRBV5-1 and TRBJ2-1, with 8 nucleotides matching TRBD1. This CDR3 region has 15 residues. Germline V gene sequence: CDR1 SGHRS, CDR2 YFSETQ. The trim removed 3 bases at V and 5 bases at J, leaving 7 bases unmatched. The CDR3 loop reads CASSWGTGRNNEQFF. In DNA form, the CDR3 reads TGCGCCAGCAGCTGGGGGACAGGCCGAAACAATGAGCAGTTCTTC.

DNA for the CDR3: TGCGCCAGCAGCTTAGCTACGGACTCCTACGAGCAGTACTTC. It codes for CASSLATDSYEQYF. The chain employs TRBV5-1 and TRBJ2-7; D unclear. Trimming shortened V by 2 bases and J by 0 bases, and 9 bases separated the two germline ends. CDR1 and CDR2 from the germline V gene are SGHRS and YFSETQ. The CDR3 contains 14 residues.

This clone was seen a few times. The chain joins TRBV5-1 to TRBJ1-1; no reliable D call. Germline V lookup: CDR1 SGHRS, CDR2 YFSETQ. The germline V and J ends were trimmed by 0 bases and 0 bases, with 6 bases remaining between them. The CDR3 is 14 amino acids. The CDR3: CASSLGEVNTEAFF. The DNA for the CDR3 is TGCGCCAGCAGCTTGGGGGAGGTGAACACTGAAGCTTTCTTT.

CDR3 sequence (DNA): TGTGCCAGCAGGAGATCACCTGATAATTCACCCCTCCACTTT. Translated, it gives CASRRSPDNSPLHF. The V call is TRBV6-4, the J call TRBJ1-6; no definite D call. Germline-derived CDR1 and CDR2 are MRHNA and SNTAGT. Between the trimmed V and J ends, which lost 6 bases and 5 bases, there was a span of 11 bases. The CDR3 is 14 residues long.

This clone was counted once. This rearrangement joins TRBV6-5 to TRBJ1-2, with TRBD1 matching over 9 bases. Germline V gene data show CDR1 as MNHEY and CDR2 as SVGAGI. Unmatched junction bases numbered 12, after V lost 4 bases and J lost 6 bases. The CDR3 has 16 amino acids. CDR3 sequence reads: CASSFIRDREGHGYTF. CDR3 nucleotide sequence: TGTGCCAGCAGTTTTATCCGGGACAGGGAAGGACATGGCTACACCTTC.